The clone carrying this T cell receptor beta chain has ten or more counts. The antigen is unknown. The data were obtained in a study of tumor and adjacent non-tumor tissue in lung cancer. General study points: Normal lung showed higher cumulative top 100 clone frequency than tumor.

The CDR3 length is 14 residues. Germline-derived CDR1 and CDR2 are MGHRA and YSYEKL. V shed 8 bases, J shed 1 base, and the junction held 6 bases outside the gene matches. The library came from three nested PCR rounds adapted from ARM-PCR protocols. One entry per CDR3 protein, called by TCRdb with MiXCR from the multiplex PCR reads. The sample has tens of thousands of distinct CDR3 sequences, approximately 65% seen once. The template was RNA from unsorted bulk tissue. Material for sequencing was lung tumor tissue. The rearrangement joins TRBV4-1 to TRBJ2-3, with 7 bases aligning to TRBD2. The TCR comes from a man in his sixties with non-small cell lung cancer. CDR3 protein: CASAERGRTDTQYF. The CDR3, as DNA: TGCGCCAGCGCGGAGCGGGGCCGCACAGATACGCAGTATTTT.